This is a list of T cell receptor beta chains from one sample in a study of blood T cell repertoires in COVID-19. The data were produced by immunoSEQ multiplex PCR, yet TCRdb's version contains in-frame clones alone and is incomplete. The sample yields approximately 250,000 clones, less than 90% seen once. The sample comprised peripheral blood. The receptor source for this set is a man aged 55 to 69 who had recovered from COVID-19. Both conserved end residues are part of each CDR3. D genes are given only for firm matches. Clone sizes are given selectively: once, few, many, or a class where the clone is expanded.

CDR3: CASSVREAPEKLFF; DNA: TGTGCCAGCAGCGTACGCGAGGCCCCCGAAAAACTGTTTTTT; V: TRBV9; D: -; J: TRBJ1-4; size: -
CDR3: CASSLRLAGGPHEQFF; DNA: TGTGCCAGTAGTCTCCGTCTAGCGGGAGGGCCCCATGAGCAGTTCTTC; V: TRBV19; D: TRBD2; J: TRBJ2-1; size: -
CDR3: CASTLNGGGANNQPQHF; DNA: TGTGCCAGCACCCTGAACGGGGGGGGAGCGAACAATCAGCCCCAGCATTTT; V: TRBV2; D: -; J: TRBJ1-5; size: -
CDR3: CAWRTQGSTYEQYF; DNA: TGTGCCTGGAGGACACAGGGTTCTACCTACGAGCAGTACTTC; V: TRBV30; D: -; J: TRBJ2-7; size: -
CDR3: CASSVAGGLSYEQYF; DNA: TGTGCCAGCAGCGTAGCAGGGGGTCTCTCCTACGAGCAGTACTTC; V: TRBV9; D: TRBD1; J: TRBJ2-7; size: -
CDR3: CASSPGQAVSGANVLTF; DNA: TGTGCCAGTAGCCCGGGACAGGCTGTCTCTGGGGCCAACGTCCTGACTTTC; V: TRBV19; D: TRBD1; J: TRBJ2-6; size: -
CDR3: CAWRPHSGAYGYTF; DNA: TGTGCCTGGAGACCGCATTCTGGGGCCTATGGCTACACCTTC; V: TRBV30; D: -; J: TRBJ1-2; size: -
CDR3: CASRPTGRASGELFF; DNA: TGTGCCAGCAGACCCACGGGTCGAGCCTCCGGGGAGCTGTTTTTT; V: TRBV6-5; D: -; J: TRBJ2-2; size: -
CDR3: CATSPGGRNTEAFF; DNA: TGTGCCACCAGCCCGGGGGGCAGGAACACTGAAGCTTTCTTT; V: TRBV15; D: -; J: TRBJ1-1; size: -
CDR3: CASSPDRGGKNIQYF; DNA: TGTGCCAGCAGTCCGGACAGGGGTGGCAAAAACATTCAGTACTTC; V: TRBV2; D: TRBD1; J: TRBJ2-4; size: -
CDR3: CASTRSGGRQETQYF; DNA: TGTGCCAGCACCCGATCGGGCGGGCGGCAAGAGACCCAGTACTTC; V: TRBV2; D: -; J: TRBJ2-5; size: -
CDR3: CASSYTQGGEQYF; DNA: TGTGCCAGCAGTTACACTCAGGGGGGCGAGCAGTACTTC; V: TRBV6-6; D: -; J: TRBJ2-7; size: -
CDR3: CASSFDGSTDTQYF; DNA: TGTGCCAGCAGTTTCGACGGGAGCACAGATACGCAGTATTTT; V: TRBV6-6; D: -; J: TRBJ2-3; size: once
CDR3: CSVDLKNTGELFF; DNA: TGCAGCGTTGATCTAAAGAACACCGGGGAGCTGTTTTTT; V: TRBV29-1; D: -; J: TRBJ2-2; size: -
CDR3: CASSLVSQGVYNEQFF; DNA: TGTGCCAGCAGCTTAGTGTCCCAGGGGGTCTACAATGAGCAGTTCTTC; V: TRBV7-8; D: TRBD1; J: TRBJ2-1; size: -
CDR3: CASRPGNANTGELFF; DNA: TGTGCCAGTAGACCGGGGAACGCGAACACCGGGGAGCTGTTTTTT; V: TRBV19; D: -; J: TRBJ2-2; size: -
CDR3: CASSIGSAGELFF; DNA: TGTGCCAGTAGTATTGGTAGTGCCGGGGAGCTGTTTTTT; V: TRBV19; D: -; J: TRBJ2-2; size: -
CDR3: CASSSSGAVSTEAFF; DNA: TGTGCCAGCAGCTCTAGTGGGGCAGTGAGCACTGAAGCTTTCTTT; V: TRBV5-5; D: -; J: TRBJ1-1; size: -
CDR3: CASRGAFGALYTEAFF; DNA: TGTGCCAGCAGGGGGGCGTTCGGGGCTCTTTACACTGAAGCTTTCTTT; V: TRBV3-1/TRBV3-2; D: -; J: TRBJ1-1; size: -
CDR3: CASSPAIAGDYNEQFF; DNA: TGTGCCAGCTCCCCAGCCATAGCGGGGGATTACAATGAGCAGTTCTTC; V: TRBV14; D: TRBD2; J: TRBJ2-1; size: -
CDR3: CASSFLSGVGHNEQFF; DNA: TGTGCCAGCAGCTTTCTTAGCGGGGTAGGTCACAATGAGCAGTTCTTC; V: TRBV11-1; D: TRBD2; J: TRBJ2-1; size: -
CDR3: CASSESRRDETQYF; DNA: TGCGCCAGCAGTGAGTCGCGCAGGGATGAGACCCAGTACTTC; V: TRBV10-2; D: -; J: TRBJ2-5; size: -
CDR3: CASSLMLSGYGYTF; DNA: TGTGCCAGCAGTTTAATGCTATCGGGCTATGGCTACACCTTC; V: TRBV28; D: -; J: TRBJ1-2; size: -
CDR3: CASSPQRTTGGRRVSYEQYF; DNA: TGTGCCAGCTCACCCCAACGGACCACGGGGGGAAGGAGGGTCTCCTACGAGCAGTACTTC; V: TRBV18; D: TRBD2; J: TRBJ2-7; size: -
CDR3: CASSLAGWGDEQFF; DNA: TGTGCCAGCAGCCTGGCGGGGTGGGGCGATGAGCAGTTCTTC; V: TRBV4-2; D: -; J: TRBJ2-1; size: -
CDR3: CASRGIYNSPLHF; DNA: TGTGCCAGCCGGGGGATATATAATTCACCCCTCCACTTT; V: TRBV11-2; D: -; J: TRBJ1-6; size: few
CDR3: CASSIAPSGLAGDFYNEQFF; DNA: TGTGCCAGTAGTATCGCGCCCTCGGGACTAGCGGGAGACTTCTACAATGAGCAGTTCTTC; V: TRBV19; D: TRBD2; J: TRBJ2-1; size: -
CDR3: CASSQGEGTRAQYF; DNA: TGCGCCAGCAGCCAGGGGGAGGGGACCCGGGCGCAGTATTTT; V: TRBV4-1; D: TRBD2; J: TRBJ2-3; size: -
CDR3: CASSPWTKTSTDTQYF; DNA: TGTGCCAGCTCACCCTGGACTAAAACTAGCACAGATACGCAGTATTTT; V: TRBV18; D: -; J: TRBJ2-3; size: -
CDR3: CASSLVPTGSYNEQFF; DNA: TGTGCCAGCAGCTTGGTTCCAACCGGCTCCTACAATGAGCAGTTCTTC; V: TRBV5-5; D: -; J: TRBJ2-1; size: -
CDR3: CASSQDSSGGLYNEQFF; DNA: TGTGCCAGCAGCCAAGATTCTAGCGGGGGACTCTACAATGAGCAGTTCTTC; V: TRBV3-1/TRBV3-2; D: TRBD2; J: TRBJ2-1; size: once
CDR3: CASSLTNSYGYTF; DNA: TGTGCCAGCAGCTTAACCAACTCCTATGGCTACACCTTC; V: TRBV7-8; D: -; J: TRBJ1-2; size: -
CDR3: CASSAVAAQYF; DNA: TGTGCCAGCAGCGCTGTGGCGGCGCAGTATTTT; V: TRBV7-2; D: -; J: TRBJ2-3; size: -
CDR3: CASSSSLGEGTEAFF; DNA: TGCGCCAGCAGCTCGTCCCTGGGGGAGGGCACTGAAGCTTTCTTT; V: TRBV5-1; D: -; J: TRBJ1-1; size: -
CDR3: CASSLDSGANYGYTF; DNA: TGCGCCAGCAGCTTGGATTCCGGGGCTAACTATGGCTACACCTTC; V: TRBV5-1; D: -; J: TRBJ1-2; size: -
CDR3: CASSVGVIAKNIQYF; DNA: TGTGCCAGCAGCGTGGGAGTAATAGCCAAAAACATTCAGTACTTC; V: TRBV9; D: -; J: TRBJ2-4; size: -
CDR3: CSASNRDRNTGELFF; DNA: TGCAGTGCTAGTAACCGGGACAGGAACACCGGGGAGCTGTTTTTT; V: TRBV20-1; D: TRBD1; J: TRBJ2-2; size: -
CDR3: CASSPTGIQPQHF; DNA: TGTGCCAGCAGCCCGACAGGGATCCAGCCCCAGCATTTT; V: TRBV2; D: TRBD1; J: TRBJ1-5; size: -
CDR3: CASRVVQVGQSPLHF; DNA: TGTGCCAGCAGGGTAGTCCAGGTTGGACAGTCACCCCTCCACTTT; V: TRBV6-5; D: -; J: TRBJ1-6; size: -
CDR3: CASSLVGLAGTGELFF; DNA: TGTGCCAGCAGCTTAGTAGGACTAGCGGGAACCGGGGAGCTGTTTTTT; V: TRBV7-7; D: TRBD2; J: TRBJ2-2; size: few
CDR3: CASSDRRREDSYEQYF; DNA: TGCGCCAGCAGTGACCGGCGGCGGGAGGACTCCTACGAGCAGTACTTC; V: TRBV10-2; D: TRBD2; J: TRBJ2-7; size: -
CDR3: CASSLGWGRTNTEAFF; DNA: TGCGCCAGCAGCTTGGGGTGGGGCAGGACGAACACTGAAGCTTTCTTT; V: TRBV5-1; D: -; J: TRBJ1-1; size: -
CDR3: CAWSVKGAPYTEAFF; DNA: TGTGCCTGGAGTGTGAAAGGGGCGCCTTACACTGAAGCTTTCTTT; V: TRBV30; D: -; J: TRBJ1-1; size: -
CDR3: CASSLNRGQVGAFF; DNA: TGTGCCAGCAGCTTAAACAGGGGGCAGGTTGGGGCTTTCTTT; V: TRBV11-2; D: TRBD1; J: TRBJ1-1; size: -
CDR3: CASSLVPDRGSNQPQHF; DNA: TGTGCCAGCAGCTTGGTCCCCGACAGGGGTAGCAATCAGCCCCAGCATTTT; V: TRBV5-5; D: TRBD1; J: TRBJ1-5; size: -
CDR3: CASSRTGGGTQYF; DNA: TGTGCCAGCAGCCGAACAGGGGGTGGGACCCAGTACTTC; V: TRBV7-2; D: TRBD1; J: TRBJ2-5; size: -
CDR3: CASSFMGRAQYF; DNA: TGTGCCAGCAGCTTTATGGGGAGGGCGCAGTATTTT; V: TRBV5-4; D: TRBD2; J: TRBJ2-3; size: -
CDR3: CASSPETGGSYEQYF; DNA: TGTGCCAGCAGTCCCGAGACAGGGGGCTCCTACGAGCAGTACTTC; V: TRBV28; D: TRBD1; J: TRBJ2-7; size: -
CDR3: CASRLPQDGEAFF; DNA: TGTGCAAGTCGCTTACCCCAGGATGGTGAAGCTTTCTTT; V: TRBV12-2; D: -; J: TRBJ1-1; size: -
CDR3: CASSVGRTGISTGELFF; DNA: TGTGCCAGCAGCGTAGGGCGGACAGGGATCAGCACCGGGGAGCTGTTTTTT; V: TRBV9; D: TRBD1; J: TRBJ2-2; size: -
CDR3: CASSALAGGTNNEQFF; DNA: TGTGCCAGCAGTGCTCTAGCGGGGGGCACCAACAATGAGCAGTTCTTC; V: TRBV6-1; D: TRBD2; J: TRBJ2-1; size: -